What follows describes a single T cell receptor beta chain. What antigen it recognizes has not been identified. No quality values exist for individual bases; no much larger clone is one base distant. The data stem from a study of long-term antiretroviral therapy in people with HIV (dated by TCRdb to 2022 to 2024). At the level of the whole study: Collection of the earliest samples took place about a decade ahead of the 2015 WHO recommendation for immediate ART, at a time when ART was typically delayed until CD4 counts fell. Test extractions of a monoclonal T-cell line alongside a few dozen polyclonal samples showed no cross-contamination during QIAcube processing. This retrospective serial study examined whether starting ART and sustained HIV suppression were associated with changes in the composition and diversity of the TRB repertoire in peripheral blood. Of the approximately 32 participants with HIV, 10 to 11 were female. A total of some 200 cryopreserved PBMC samples came from around 30 adults with confirmed HIV infection and were collected serially over a mean of about six years (range 1-12).

In the germline V gene (reference sequence), CDR1 corresponds to SSHAT and CDR2 to FNYEAQ. Clipping removes 3 bases from V and 5 bases from J, with 5 as the unmatched junction base count. From the cysteine through the phenylalanine, the CDR3 covers 14 amino acids. Just CDR3 DNA is preserved here, 42 bases in frame from base 1. Inclusion was restricted to participants for whom at least one PBMC sample before ART initiation and at least two post-ART samples were available. Treatment was received in the United States of America by all participants with HIV. Before DNA extraction, cryopreserved samples containing roughly 0.9-10 million PBMC were thawed and washed. At the time of the earliest PBMC sample, participants with HIV were aged between about 20 and 60 years. PBMC samples were contributed by each participant from 1-4 timepoints before ART initiation and 2-8 timepoints after ART initiation, with a median of 7 samples. For every participant, serial HIV viral load, CD4+ T-cell count, ART history and demographic data were obtained. Genomic DNA was extracted from unsorted PBMC with a Qiagen kit on a QIAcube, processed in batches of 12 samples.

The immunoSEQ hsTCRB v3.0 assay was used at survey level resolution to sequence the TRB variable region. A depth of roughly 35,000-50,000 T-cell genomes per sample was targeted for TRB sequencing. An Illumina MiSeq with a v3 150-cycle kit was used to sequence the pooled TRB libraries. The authors' pipeline ran thus. Repertoire analysis was performed in R inside a reproducible Nextflow workflow that covered QC, data transformation and analysis. LymphoSeq2, an R package for exploring AIRR-Seq data, was used to implement custom analyses. A few samples that produced fewer than 5000 total TRB sequences were removed, so approximately 190 HIV repertoires were analyzed. Among the 170 to 200 retained HIV repertoires, 55 to 65 were collected before ART initiation and under 150 after ART initiation. Each repertoire was downsampled to 5000 TRB nucleotide sequences, and summary statistics were averaged across 100 downsampling iterations. Only TRB sequences with CDR3 regions of at least seven amino acids were retained for analysis. Two measures captured diversity: a Shannon entropy-derived clonality score and the Gini coefficient. In the repertoire networks, any two of the top 5000 CDR3 amino acid sequences were connected whenever the two sequences differed by an edit distance of one. For TRB CDR3 amino acid sequences, GLIPH2 was used to predict antigen specificity groups and MHC restriction. To flag known CMV, EBV, HIV or tissue antigen associations, CDR3 amino acid sequences were matched against VDJdb and McPAS-TCR. Pre-ART, post-ART and control groups were compared with Wilcoxon signed-rank tests and Holm-Bonferroni correction. TCRdb provides this immuneACCESS table in a form limited to in-frame rearrangements. Some clones are lacking; in checked studies, under half of them reflect an unresolved V gene, and why the rest are absent is not known. Clone size and V and J calls were adopted from that table, with D and trimming inferred from the DNA. The table for this sample lists around 26,000 clones; 76% of them were counted only once. About 5.3% of the sample is in the top ten clones.

The research as a whole found: A significant increase in TRB diversity was found to be associated with ART initiation, although TRB diversity was observed to remain significantly below that of transplant donor controls even after long-term ART. No data were available on ART adherence, viral resistance or therapy changes, limiting inferences about post-ART repertoire changes. Unsorted PBMC were profiled instead of sorted CD4+ and CD8+ T cells because pre-ART samples had limited cell numbers. Expanded TRB clones identified before ART initiation dominated the repertoire across all time points, though the dominance fluctuated and decreased in many PLHIV after ART. The samples span the years 2004 to 2017, and the ART regimens used at that time may not be as effective as current regimens. Owing to limited PBMC availability, only the TCR beta chain was sequenced, without alpha chain pairing. Compared with controls, HIV repertoires had narrower CDR3 length ranges, and the network structure pointed to an antigen-experienced repertoire that shifted only slightly toward naive after ART.

The source material was unsorted PBMCs, sampled 0.5 years after starting antiretroviral therapy. This clonotype originated in a woman in her thirties or forties with HIV. The chain is made from TRBV7-7 and TRBJ2-7, with TRBD1 matching 9 junction bases. The CDR3 is CASSLRTGADEQYF. The DNA sequence is as follows: TGTGCCAGCAGCTTGAGGACAGGGGCAGACGAGCAGTACTTC.